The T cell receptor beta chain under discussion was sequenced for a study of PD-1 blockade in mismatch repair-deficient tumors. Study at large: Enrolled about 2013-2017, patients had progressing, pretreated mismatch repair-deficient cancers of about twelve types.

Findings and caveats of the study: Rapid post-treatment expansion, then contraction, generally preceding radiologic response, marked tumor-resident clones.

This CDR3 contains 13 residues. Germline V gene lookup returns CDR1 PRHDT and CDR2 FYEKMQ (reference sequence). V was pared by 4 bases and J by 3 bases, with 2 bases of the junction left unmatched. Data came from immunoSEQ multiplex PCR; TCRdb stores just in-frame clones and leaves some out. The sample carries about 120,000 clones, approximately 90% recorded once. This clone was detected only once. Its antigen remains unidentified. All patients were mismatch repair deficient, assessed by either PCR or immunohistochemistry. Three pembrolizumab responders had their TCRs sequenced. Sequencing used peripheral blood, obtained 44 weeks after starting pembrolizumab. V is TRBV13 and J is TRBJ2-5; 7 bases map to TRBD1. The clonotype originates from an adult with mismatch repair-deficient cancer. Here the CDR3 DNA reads TGTGCCAGCAGCTCTACAGGGGAAGAGACCCAGTACTTC. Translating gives CASSSTGEETQYF. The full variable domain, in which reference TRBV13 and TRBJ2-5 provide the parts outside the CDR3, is AAGVIQSPRHLIKEKRETATLKCYPIPRHDTVYWYQQGPGQDPQFLISFYEKMQSDKGSIPDRFSAQQFSDYHSELNMSSLELGDSALYFCASSSTGEETQYFGPGTRLLVL.